This TCR beta chain was profiled in a study of T-cell reconstitution after alpha-beta-depleted transplantation in children. Notes on the study in general: Reported findings indicate that, about two months after transplant, alpha-beta T cells came from several hundred expanded clones, which were derived from non-depleted graft cells. Hyperexpanded clones declined; after one year, newly produced T cells mostly supplied diversity. For some patients, TCRbeta diversity was high at day 60 because of recipient T cells and thymic progenitors that survived.

CDR3 length: 17 amino acids. Trimming cost V 0 bases and J 3 bases; bases outside gene matches: 11. Germline V gene lookup returns CDR1 SGHRS and CDR2 YFSETQ. The TCRbeta library incorporated unique molecular identifiers. TCRdb analysed the PCR reads with MiXCR anew, one entry per CDR3 protein. The table has hundreds of thousands of distinct CDR3 sequences, approximately 15% seen once; the top ten hold 40% to 50%. This clonotype showed up just a few times. What it binds is unknown. Sequenced material: PBMCs, mostly from graft donor cells, taken 360 days after TCRalphabeta/CD19-depleted stem cell transplant. This TCR was recovered from a male patient between 2 and 10 years old who had a stem cell transplant for acute lymphoblastic leukemia, so the T cells may come from the graft donor. The rearrangement joins TRBV5-1 to TRBJ1-1; TRBD1 aligns across 7 bases. The CDR3 here is CASSLGVRGRGDTEAFF. DNA for the CDR3: TGCGCCAGCAGCTTGGGCGTCCGGGGCAGGGGGGACACTGAAGCTTTCTTT. Variable domain in full (rest from reference TRBV5-1 and TRBJ1-1): KAGVTQTPRYLIKTRGQQVTLSCSPISGHRSVSWYQQTPGQGLQFLFEYFSETQRNKGNFPGRFSGRQFSNSRSEMNVSTLELGDSALYLCASSLGVRGRGDTEAFFGQGTRLTVV.